Only a few counts were recorded for the clone carrying this T cell receptor (beta chain). As yet, its antigen is unknown. This sample stems from a study of CD8+ T cells in alopecia areata. For the study at large: Treated patients swallowed 5 to 10 mg of oral tofacitinib twice daily. Findings and limits, study-wide: Sequencing of scalp tissue also captures the resident alphabeta T cells of normal skin.

In each case, RNA was isolated and then reverse transcribed into cDNA as the sequencing template. The repertoire was sequenced with immunoSEQ multiplex PCR; TCRdb's copy has only in-frame clones and lacks some. The sample includes 150,000 or so clones, over 45% of them seen just once. Alopecia areata patients had lesional scalp punch biopsies and peripheral blood taken from them. T lymphocytes (CD4+ and CD8+) were sorted from PBMCs. The trim removed 7 bases at V and 4 bases at J, leaving 6 bases unmatched. Germline CDR1 MNHNS, CDR2 SASEGT. This CDR3 is built from 13 residues. The chain links TRBV6-1 to TRBJ2-7; 8 bases are a match to TRBD1. This clonotype was obtained from a human donor with alopecia areata. What was sequenced was CD4+ T cells sorted from blood. In DNA, the CDR3 is TGTGCCAGCACCCGGGGACAGGCTTACGAGCAGTACTTC. The encoded protein is CASTRGQAYEQYF.